Listed below are T cell receptor beta chains from one sample, sequenced in a study of cytomegalovirus exposure and HLA in healthy donors. The repertoire was sequenced with immunoSEQ multiplex PCR; TCRdb's copy has only in-frame clones and lacks some. Altogether about 140,000 clones are present, around 73% being singletons, with the ten largest covering 1% to 1.5%. The sample consisted of PBMCs. These receptors were taken from a woman in her thirties or forties in good health and CMV-seronegative. The CDR3 runs from the conserved cysteine through the conserved F or W. D genes are given only for firm matches. A clone size is listed for some rows: how often the clone was seen (once, few, many), or a class if it is expanded.

>TRBV5-1|-|TRBJ1-5|-
TGCGCCAGCAGGATGGGAGGTAATCAGCCCCAGCATTTT
CASRMGGNQPQHF
>TRBV4-1|few|TRBJ1-2|-
TGCGCCAGCAGCCAAGAGACTAGGACTACCTCCTATGGCTACACCTTC
CASSQETRTTSYGYTF
>TRBV5-1|-|TRBJ1-3|-
TGCGCCAGCAGCTTGGAAAGTGTCGACAGTTCAGGAAACACCATATATTTT
CASSLESVDSSGNTIYF
>TRBV2|-|TRBJ2-2|-
TGTGCCAGCGGGGGGAGGGGGGCCAACACCGGGGAGCTGTTTTTT
CASGGRGANTGELFF
>TRBV18|-|TRBJ2-3|-
TGTGCCAGCTCGAGAGGTTCGGCAGATACGCAGTATTTT
CASSRGSADTQYF
>TRBV19|-|TRBJ2-7|TRBD2
TGTGCCAGTAGTATAGGGCCCTCCGGCGGGGGGTTCTACGAGCAGTACTTC
CASSIGPSGGGFYEQYF
>TRBV6-5|-|TRBJ1-1|-
TGTGCCAGCAGCGGGCAGGGCGGGAACACTGAAGCTTTCTTT
CASSGQGGNTEAFF
>TRBV2|-|TRBJ2-3|-
TGTGCCAGCAGTGATTTAGTCAAGCCCACAGATACGCAGTATTTT
CASSDLVKPTDTQYF
>TRBV5-6|-|TRBJ1-1|-
TGTGCCAGCAGCTTGGACCCGACATTCCGGAAAGCTTTCTTT
CASSLDPTFRKAFF
>TRBV4-3|-|TRBJ2-1|-
TGCGCCAGCAGCCAAGAGGCTTATCTTGCGGGGGCCTATAACAATGAGCAGTTCTTC
CASSQEAYLAGAYNNEQFF
>TRBV5-1|-|TRBJ2-1|-
TGCGCCAGCAGCTTGGTTCCGGTGAATGAGCAGTTCTTC
CASSLVPVNEQFF
>TRBV6-5|-|TRBJ1-1|-
TGTGCCAGCAGTTACATCCCATCAAATGAAGCTTTCTTT
CASSYIPSNEAFF
>TRBV5-1|-|TRBJ2-1|TRBD2
TGCGCCAGCAGCCGCGGACTAGCGGGGATTCACAATGAGCAGTTCTTC
CASSRGLAGIHNEQFF
>TRBV27|few|TRBJ1-6|-
TGTGCCAGCAGTCCAGACTCCTGGGGGGGCACAGCACCCCTCCACTTT
CASSPDSWGGTAPLHF
>TRBV5-1|-|TRBJ2-1|TRBD2
TGCGCCAGCAGCTTTGCGGGGGGGTCCTCCTACAATGAGCAGTTCTTC
CASSFAGGSSYNEQFF
>TRBV6-6|-|TRBJ1-2|TRBD1
TGTGCCAGCAGTATTCCTACCGACAGGGGGCTATATGGCTACACCTTC
CASSIPTDRGLYGYTF
>TRBV15|-|TRBJ2-5|-
TGTGCCACCAGCAGCGGAGTGTTCCAAGAGACCCAGTACTTC
CATSSGVFQETQYF
>TRBV5-1|few|TRBJ1-4|-
TGCGCCAGCAGCCCCGAGCAGGGGCGAAGTGAAAAACTGTTTTTT
CASSPEQGRSEKLFF
>TRBV2|-|TRBJ1-6|TRBD1
TGTGCCAGCGGACAGGGCGGGTATAATTCACCCCTCCACTTT
CASGQGGYNSPLHF
>TRBV19|-|TRBJ2-3|-
TGTGCCAGTAGTATGCGGGGTCTCGGTACGCAGTATTTT
CASSMRGLGTQYF
>TRBV27|-|TRBJ1-4|-
TGTGCCAGCAGTTATGACAGGTGGGCTGAAAAACTGTTTTTT
CASSYDRWAEKLFF
>TRBV28|few|TRBJ1-2|-
TGTGCCAGCAGAACATCCGGGGAGCCTTGGGGCTACACCTTC
CASRTSGEPWGYTF
>TRBV10-1|-|TRBJ1-1|TRBD1
TGCGCCAGCAAAGGGGGCCTGAACACTGAAGCTTTCTTT
CASKGGLNTEAFF
>TRBV5-4|-|TRBJ1-3|-
TGTGCCAGCAGCCGTCAGGACTCTGGAAACACCATATATTTT
CASSRQDSGNTIYF
>TRBV28|-|TRBJ1-1|TRBD1
TGTGCCAGCACCCCTACAGGGGGCGGTAGGTACACTGAAGCTTTCTTT
CASTPTGGGRYTEAFF
>TRBV4-1|-|TRBJ2-7|TRBD2
TGCGCCAGCAGCCAACCCCCTGGGACTAGCGGGGGGCGACACGGGGTTTACGAGCAGTACTTC
CASSQPPGTSGGRHGVYEQYF
>TRBV2|-|TRBJ1-3|TRBD1
TGTGCCAGCAGTAGAAGACAGGGGACTGGAAACACCATATATTTT
CASSRRQGTGNTIYF
>TRBV15|-|TRBJ1-4|-
TGTGCCACCGGCGGGAGCGGGCCTCCTGAAAAACTGTTTTTT
CATGGSGPPEKLFF
>TRBV5-1|-|TRBJ2-5|-
TGCGCCAGCAGCTCTGAAGGGGATCAAGAGACCCAGTACTTC
CASSSEGDQETQYF
>TRBV28|-|TRBJ1-6|TRBD1
TGTGCCAGCAGTTTACGGCAGGGGGCGGGATCCTATAATTCACCCCTCCACTTT
CASSLRQGAGSYNSPLHF
>TRBV5-1|once|TRBJ2-5|-
TGCGCCAGCAGCTTGCTAGAACAGGGCCCGGAGACCCAGTACTTC
CASSLLEQGPETQYF
>TRBV9|-|TRBJ2-1|TRBD2
TGTGCCAGCAGCCCAGGACTAGCGGGGGCCCTATTCGACAATGAGCAGTTCTTC
CASSPGLAGALFDNEQFF
>TRBV29-1|few|TRBJ1-2|TRBD1
TGCAGCGACCGGCAGGGGGCGGAAGGCTACACCTTC
CSDRQGAEGYTF
>TRBV2|few|TRBJ2-1|-
TGTGCCAGCAGTGTCAGGGGGGATGAGCAGTTCTTC
CASSVRGDEQFF
>TRBV7-9|-|TRBJ2-1|TRBD2
TGTGCCAGCAGCTTACTAGCGGGGGACGCCGGTGGTGAGCAGTTCTTC
CASSLLAGDAGGEQFF
>TRBV6-1|-|TRBJ1-4|-
TGTGCCAGCAGTGAAGCCATGGGCGAGGGTGAAAAACTGTTTTTT
CASSEAMGEGEKLFF
>TRBV7-2|-|TRBJ2-3|-
TGTGCCAGCAGCCCTAGCGTCAGTGGCACAGATACGCAGTATTTT
CASSPSVSGTDTQYF
>TRBV2|-|TRBJ2-3|TRBD2
TGTGCCAGCAGTGAATTTCTCGGACTAGCGGGGGGGCCAAGCACAGATACGCAGTATTTT
CASSEFLGLAGGPSTDTQYF
>TRBV2|few|TRBJ1-6|TRBD1
TGTGCCAGCAGTGAATTGGGGACAGGGAATTCACCCCTCCACTTT
CASSELGTGNSPLHF
>TRBV6-6|few|TRBJ2-3|-
TGTGCCAGCAGACTGGGCACAGATACGCAGTATTTT
CASRLGTDTQYF
>TRBV4-1|-|TRBJ2-7|-
TGCGCCAGCAGCCAACCCAGCAGAGGGGGGGCCTCCTACGAGCAGTACTTC
CASSQPSRGGASYEQYF
>TRBV7-2|-|TRBJ1-2|TRBD1
TGTGCCAGCAGCTCGGGACAGGGGTATGGCTACACCTTC
CASSSGQGYGYTF
>TRBV6-5|-|TRBJ2-2|TRBD2
TGTGCCAGCAGTTACTTAGGACTAGTCACCGGGGAGCTGTTTTTT
CASSYLGLVTGELFF
>TRBV27|-|TRBJ2-1|-
TGTGCCAGCAGTTCCCTGACAGGCGCCTACAATGAGCAGTTCTTC
CASSSLTGAYNEQFF
>TRBV5-5|once|TRBJ1-5|-
TGTGCCAGCAGCCCTTTGGGGGGAAGCAATCAGCCCCAGCATTTT
CASSPLGGSNQPQHF
>TRBV2|-|TRBJ1-2|TRBD1
TGTGCCAGCAGTGAGCGGGGACAGGAATCGTCTAACTATGGCTACACCTTC
CASSERGQESSNYGYTF
>TRBV5-5|-|TRBJ2-7|TRBD2
TGTGCCAGCAGCTTCTCTAGCGGGGGGTACGAGCAGTACTTC
CASSFSSGGYEQYF